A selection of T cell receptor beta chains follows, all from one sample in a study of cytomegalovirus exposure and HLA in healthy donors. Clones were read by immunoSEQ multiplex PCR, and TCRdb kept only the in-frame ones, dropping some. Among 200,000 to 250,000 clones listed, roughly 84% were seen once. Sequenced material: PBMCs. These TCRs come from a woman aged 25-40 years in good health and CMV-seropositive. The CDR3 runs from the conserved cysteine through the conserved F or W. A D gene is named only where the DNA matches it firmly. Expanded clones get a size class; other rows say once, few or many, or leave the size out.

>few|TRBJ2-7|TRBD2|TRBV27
TGTGCCAGCAGTTTATTCGCGGGAGCCTACGAGCAGTACTTC
CASSLFAGAYEQYF
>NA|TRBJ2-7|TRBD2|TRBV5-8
TGTGCCAGCAGCTTTGGGAGGGCAAGCTTGCCCTCCTACGAGCAGTACTTC
CASSFGRASLPSYEQYF
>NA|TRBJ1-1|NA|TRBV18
TGTGCCAGCTCACCTCAAGGCGGGTCCACTGAAGCTTTCTTT
CASSPQGGSTEAFF
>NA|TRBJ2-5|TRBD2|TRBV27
TGTGCCAGCAGGGGAGGACTAGCGATGGAGACCCAGTACTTC
CASRGGLAMETQYF
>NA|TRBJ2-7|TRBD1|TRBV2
TGTGCCAGCAGTGGAGGGACAGGCCTCAACGAGCAGTACTTC
CASSGGTGLNEQYF
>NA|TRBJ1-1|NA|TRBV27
TGTGCCAGCAGTCGCTCTAGGGACACTGAAGCTTTCTTT
CASSRSRDTEAFF
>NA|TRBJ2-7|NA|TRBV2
TGTGCCAGCACTCCGGGACCTCCAACCTACGAGCAGTACTTC
CASTPGPPTYEQYF
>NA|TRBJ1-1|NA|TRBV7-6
TGTGCCAGCAGCTTAGTAGCGGACACTGAAGCTTTCTTT
CASSLVADTEAFF
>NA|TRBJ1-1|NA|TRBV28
TGTGCCAGCGTGGTGGGAGGCAAGGGCAGGAACACTGAAGCTTTCTTT
CASVVGGKGRNTEAFF
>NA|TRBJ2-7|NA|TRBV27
TGTGCCAGCAGTCCGACCGCCGCCTACGAGCAGTACTTC
CASSPTAAYEQYF
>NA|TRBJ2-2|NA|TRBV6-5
TGTGCCAGCAGTTACTATCACACCGGGGAGCTGTTTTTT
CASSYYHTGELFF
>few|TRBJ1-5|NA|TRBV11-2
TGTGCCAGCAGCTTAATTTGGGGTCAGCCCCAGCATTTT
CASSLIWGQPQHF
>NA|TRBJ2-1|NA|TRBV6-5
TGTGCCAGCAGTTACTCTTACTCCAATGAGCAGTTCTTC
CASSYSYSNEQFF
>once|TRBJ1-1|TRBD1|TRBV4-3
TGCGCCAGCAGCGGGACAGTGAACACTGAAGCTTTCTTT
CASSGTVNTEAFF
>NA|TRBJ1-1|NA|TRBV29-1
TGCAGCGTTGCGGACACCTCGAACACTGAAGCTTTCTTT
CSVADTSNTEAFF
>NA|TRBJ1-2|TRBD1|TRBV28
TGTGCCAGCAGTTTAGCCCCTCTACAGGGGGCGGGGGGCTACACCTTC
CASSLAPLQGAGGYTF
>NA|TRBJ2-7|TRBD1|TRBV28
TGTGCCAGCATCCCGGGACAGGGGGTTCACGAGCAGTACTTC
CASIPGQGVHEQYF
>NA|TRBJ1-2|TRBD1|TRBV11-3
TGTGCCAGCAGCCGTACACAGGGGACTAACTATGGCTACACCTTC
CASSRTQGTNYGYTF
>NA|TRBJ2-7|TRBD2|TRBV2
TGTGCCAGCAGTGGGGGAGGGAACTGGTACGAGCAGTACTTC
CASSGGGNWYEQYF
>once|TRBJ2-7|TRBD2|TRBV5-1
TGCGCCAGCAGCTTTACGGGACTAGCGGGTCGGTGCGAGCAGTACTTC
CASSFTGLAGRCEQYF
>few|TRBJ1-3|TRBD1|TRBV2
TGTGCCAGCACCCCCCCAGGACAGGGGTCCGAGAACACCATATATTTT
CASTPPGQGSENTIYF
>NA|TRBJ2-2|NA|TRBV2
TGTGCCAGCAGCCGACTAGTATTGAGCGGCGACACCGGGGAGCTGTTTTTT
CASSRLVLSGDTGELFF
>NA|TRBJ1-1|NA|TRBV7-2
TGTGCCAGCAGCTTCAGGGGTTTAGGGAACACTGAAGCTTTCTTT
CASSFRGLGNTEAFF
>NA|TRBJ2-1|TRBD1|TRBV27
TGTGCCAGCAGTTTATTTCTCGGGACAGGGGGGAATGAGCAGTTCTTC
CASSLFLGTGGNEQFF
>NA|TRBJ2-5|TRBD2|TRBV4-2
TGTGCCAGCAGCCAAGGCGGCGGGAGGGAACAAGAGACCCAGTACTTC
CASSQGGGREQETQYF
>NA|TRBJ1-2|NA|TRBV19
TGTGCCAGTACCACGGGGAACCCTAACTATGGCTACACCTTC
CASTTGNPNYGYTF
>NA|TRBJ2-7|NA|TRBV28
TGTGCCAGCAGTCGACGCGGGACATACTCCTACGAGCAGTACTTC
CASSRRGTYSYEQYF
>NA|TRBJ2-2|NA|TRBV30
TGTGCCTGGAGTGTATGGGGGAGGTGGAACACCGGGGAGCTGTTTTTT
CAWSVWGRWNTGELFF
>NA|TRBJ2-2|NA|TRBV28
TGTGCCAGCAGTCCTTTTCTGTTGGAGCTGTTTTTT
CASSPFLLELFF